This T cell receptor beta chain was recorded in a study of T-cell reconstitution after alpha-beta-depleted transplantation in children. Using unique molecular identifiers, the investigators prepared the TCRbeta library. TCRdb itself ran the PCR reads through MiXCR, one entry per CDR3 protein. The sample holds around 250,000 distinct CDR3 sequences; approximately 8% are singletons and the top ten take 6.3%. This clonotype was counted ten times or more. CDR1 and CDR2 (germline): MNHEY, SMNVEV (reference sequence). The CDR3 is made up of 13 amino acids. Trimming cost V 2 bases and J 9 bases, with 14 bases left between them.

The input for sequencing was PBMCs, mostly from graft donor cells, taken 180 days after TCRalphabeta/CD19-depleted stem cell transplant. This clonotype was sampled from a male patient younger than 18 who had a stem cell transplant for acute lymphoblastic leukemia, so the T cells may come from the graft donor. V and J are TRBV27 and TRBJ2-7; no firm D call. CDR3: CASSLGPRVVQYF. The CDR3 DNA is TGTGCCAGCAGTTTAGGACCAAGGGTAGTGCAGTACTTC.